The clone carrying this T cell receptor beta chain was found many times. Its matching antigen is unknown. This specimen belongs to a study of neurological immune-mediated disorders. Study-wide results and caveats: Patients with HTLV-1-associated myelopathy showed the most TCR clonal expansion. Those with multiple sclerosis showed the least, falling below healthy controls. Sharing of CDR3 amino acid sequences among expanded clones across subjects was absent, suggesting private repertoires in all groups.

Synthesis of cDNA used 5'RACE (with 10-nucleotide random UMIs). MiXCR, run by TCRdb on the 5' RACE reads, gives a single entry per CDR3 protein. The sample records roughly 19,000 distinct CDR3 sequences, over 12% being singletons. Unsorted libraries used 2 million PBMCs kept at -80 degrees C. The CDR3 consists of 14 residues. Germline V CDR1 and CDR2: SGHVS, FQNEAQ. V was pared by 4 bases and J by 7 bases, with 14 bases between. This chain joins TRBV7-8 and TRBJ2-1; D is unclear. The sample was PBMCs. This TCR came from a female donor with HTLV-1-associated myelopathy (HAM/TSP). CDR3 protein: CASSSLTLGNEQFF. CDR3 DNA sequence: TGTGCCAGCAGCTCTCTGACCCTAGGAAATGAGCAGTTCTTC.